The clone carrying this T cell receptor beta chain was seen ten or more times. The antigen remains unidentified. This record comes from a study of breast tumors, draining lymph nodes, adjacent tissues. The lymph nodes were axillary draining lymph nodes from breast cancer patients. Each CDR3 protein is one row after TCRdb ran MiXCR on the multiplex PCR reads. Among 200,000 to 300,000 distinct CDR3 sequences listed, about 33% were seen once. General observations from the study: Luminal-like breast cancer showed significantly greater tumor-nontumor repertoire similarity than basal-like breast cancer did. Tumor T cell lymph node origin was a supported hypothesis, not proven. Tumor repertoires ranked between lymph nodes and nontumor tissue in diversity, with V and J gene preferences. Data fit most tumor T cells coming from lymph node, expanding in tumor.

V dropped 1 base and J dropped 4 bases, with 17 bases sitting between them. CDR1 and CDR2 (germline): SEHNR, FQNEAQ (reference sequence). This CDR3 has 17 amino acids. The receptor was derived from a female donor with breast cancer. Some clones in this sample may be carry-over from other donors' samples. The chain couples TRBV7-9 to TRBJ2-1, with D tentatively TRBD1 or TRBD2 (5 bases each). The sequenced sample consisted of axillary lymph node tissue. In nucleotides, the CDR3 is TGTGCCAGCAGCTTAGTGCAAGGGGAGCTCGTTTACAATGAGCAGTTCTTC. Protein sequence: CASSLVQGELVYNEQFF.